This TCR beta chain was sequenced during a study of cytomegalovirus exposure and HLA in healthy donors. Points from the study as a whole: Beyond CMV serostatus, there was no information to go on about immune exposure. The study put 150 or so TCR beta chains on its list as cytomegalovirus-associated. As a later analysis revealed, the rate of TCR association differed by HLA locus, with DRB1 most and HLA-C fewest. In an earlier analysis, about 87% or about 30%: the productive usage of most TCR beta V segments.

PCR primers comprised 60 Vbeta and 13 Jbeta primers. Assay used: immunoSEQ multiplex PCR; TCRdb lists only in-frame clones, some missing. The sample lists fewer than 200,000 clones; about 80% were seen once. This clone was seen only once. The antigen is unknown. CDR1 and CDR2 from the germline V gene are MNHNY and SVGAGI (reference sequence). The CDR3 contains 15 residues. The J segment lost 0 bases and the V segment lost 4 bases, leaving 2 bases of the junction unmatched. The rearrangement links TRBV6-6 to TRBJ2-7; 11 bases match TRBD2. The clonotype comes from a woman between 45 and 65 years old in good health and CMV-seronegative. Sequencing was done on a sample of PBMCs. The chain's CDR3 is CASSSSGGPSYEQYF. CDR3 in DNA: TGTGCCAGCAGTTCTAGCGGGGGGCCCTCCTACGAGCAGTACTTC.